The present T cell receptor (beta chain) was sequenced within a study of blood T cell repertoires in COVID-19 (dated by TCRdb to 2020 to 2021). Some background on the complete study: Collaborator samples came from the United States, Italy and Spain and covered acute and convalescent phases of COVID-19. The material from the prospective study consisted of cDNA or gDNA derived from T cells, B-cell-depleted T cells, or PBMCs. Where available, HLA class I and class II types were taken from metadata supplied by the sample provider and were not determined by assay-based typing. Nearly every sample came with metadata listing a de-identified subject ID, COVID-19 status, age in years and sex. The repertoires were released in a freely available public database intended as a resource for research on the immune response to SARS-CoV-2. The samples were drawn from the first 160 participants of the ongoing ImmuneRACE study and from 950 to 1,500 subjects provided by 6 global collaborators. Deeply sampled blood TCRbeta repertoires from subjects exposed to, actively infected with, or recovered from COVID-19 were included in the dataset.

A word on this clone: Its antigen remains undetermined. No base qualities exist here, and no much larger clone lies one base off it.

TCRbeta CDR3 regions were amplified from genomic DNA using the immunoSEQ Assay, a bias-controlled multiplex PCR. The authors' analysis ran thus. Nucleated cell counts per sample were estimated from amplification of reference gene primers within the assay. Sequence reads were collapsed and filtered to measure the absolute abundance of every unique TCRbeta CDR3 rearrangement. For each sample, productive Simpson clonality was calculated by taking the square root of Simpson's diversity index across productive rearrangements. In its TCRdb copy, this immuneACCESS table keeps in-frame sequences only and misses some clones. Where compared with another copy, unresolved V genes explain less than half of these, and the others have no known cause. The V and J calls and clone size come from that table; D and trimming were worked out from the DNA. The sample table shows around 260,000 clones, and 85% are seen once. Less than 15% of the sample rests with the top ten.

Findings and caveats that apply to the study as a whole: Clinical and demographic metadata were provided uncurated, with the amount varying by source and participant.

Whole blood was collected in K2EDTA tubes by collaborating institutions according to the institutions' own protocols. For TCRbeta analysis, collaborator samples were shipped as frozen whole blood, as isolated PBMCs, or as DNA extracted from either sample type. The CDR3 runs 12 amino acids, cysteine and phenylalanine included. Of the read, only the CDR3 DNA is kept; its 36 bases are in frame from base 1. The junction shows trimming of 8 bases on V and 0 bases on J, plus 7 bases between the germline ends. This clonotype was obtained from a human donor in a cohort sampled during active COVID-19. The sequencing sample was made of peripheral blood. Here the chain combines TRBV12-3 or TRBV12-4 and TRBJ1-1; too little of a D gene remains to name it. CDR3 protein: CASELMNTEAFF. The nucleotide sequence reads as follows: TGTGCCAGCGAGCTCATGAACACTGAAGCTTTCTTT.